What follows are 10 T cell receptor beta chains derived from one specimen sequenced in a study of CD8 T cells in ankylosing spondylitis. Study conclusions and caveats: For ankylosing spondylitis blood, a TCR beta motif of eight or nine highly homologous variants appeared characteristic.

TCRdb reanalysed the 5' RACE reads using MiXCR and keeps one entry per CDR3 protein. The sample consists of roughly 400,000 distinct CDR3 sequences, 20% to 25% of them appearing once. These receptors are not linked to any known antigen. Sequencing was carried out using blood, either unsorted or a sorted T cell fraction (not recorded which). All receptors derive from a male donor with ankylosing spondylitis.

This clonotype was recorded many times. The chain joins TRBV9 to TRBJ2-2, with D unresolved. The V gene's germline CDR1 is SGDLS and CDR2 YYNGEE. This CDR3 spans 14 amino acids. The V end was cut by 3 bases, the J end by 7 bases, with 13 bases between. In DNA form, the CDR3 reads TGTGCCAGCAGCGCCCACTTTGTCGGCGGGGAGCTGTTTTTT. It yields the protein CASSAHFVGGELFF.

This clonotype was counted between two and nine times. This chain uses TRBV27 with TRBJ2-5; possibly TRBD1 or TRBD2 for D (6 bases each). V was shortened by 5 bases and J by 6 bases, with 13 bases between the two germline ends. Germline-derived CDR1 and CDR2 are MNHEY and SMNVEV (reference sequence). CDR3 length: 13 amino acids. The CDR3 nucleotides read TGTGCCAGCAGTGCCCAGGGGAGGCAGACCCAGTACTTC. Protein product: CASSAQGRQTQYF.

This clonotype has just a few counts. The V call is TRBV28, the J call TRBJ1-2; tentative D call: TRBD1 (5 bases). Germline V gene data show CDR1 as MDHEN and CDR2 as SYDVKM. V was clipped by 8 bases and J by 2 bases, with 15 bases between them. The CDR3 contains 14 residues. The CDR3 DNA follows: TGTGCCAGCGAGAGGACACTCAGAAACTATGGCTACACCTTC. Its translation is CASERTLRNYGYTF.

The table lists this clonotype with a few counts. The chain is built from TRBV4-2 and TRBJ2-3, with D perhaps TRBD2 (6 bases). Germline CDR1 and CDR2: LGHNA and YNFKEQ. Trimming took 0 bases from V and 2 from J, leaving 18 bases between them. This CDR3 comprises 18 residues. As DNA, the CDR3 is TGTGCCAGCAGCCAAGATCGGAGGTTGGTAGCGGACACAGATACGCAGTATTTT. Amino acid sequence: CASSQDRRLVADTDTQYF.

The gene calls are TRBV3-1 and TRBJ2-7, with TRBD2 matching 7 bases. Germline CDR1 is LGHDT and CDR2 is YNNKEL (reference sequence). CDR3 length equals 13 residues. V was pared by 4 bases and J by 3 bases, with 3 bases of the junction left unmatched. The DNA for the CDR3 is TGTGCCAGCAGCCGTCGGGAGGACTACGAGCAGTACTTC. Its translation is CASSRREDYEQYF.

This clonotype was detected a few times. This rearrangement joins TRBV3-1 to TRBJ2-5, with 12 bases identical to TRBD2. Germline V gene sequence: CDR1 LGHDT, CDR2 YNNKEL (reference sequence). The CDR3 has 15 amino acids. V was pared by 2 bases and J by 5 bases, with 3 bases of the junction left unmatched. CDR3 protein: CASSQRLAGGETQYF. The CDR3 bases are TGTGCCAGCAGCCAAAGGCTAGCGGGAGGGGAGACCCAGTACTTC.

The V gene is TRBV20-1, the J gene TRBJ2-7; TRBD1 agrees at 9 bases. The V segment lost 0 bases and the J segment 1 base; nucleotides outside the gene matches: 7. Looked up from germline, CDR1 is DFQATT and CDR2 is SNEGSKA (reference sequence). This CDR3 has 16 amino acids. The CDR3 sequence is CSARDLGQGGSYEQYF. The CDR3, as DNA: TGCAGTGCTAGAGATCTGGGACAGGGAGGTTCCTACGAGCAGTACTTC.

V is TRBV4-2 and J is TRBJ2-7, with a weak D call TRBD2 (6 bases). V shed 4 bases and J shed 3 bases, with 16 bases lying between them. CDR1 LGHNA and CDR2 YNFKEQ come from the germline V gene. There are 15 residues in the CDR3. The CDR3 region has the DNA TGTGCCAGCAGCCTCGGGACTCCGGGGAGCTACGAGCAGTACTTC. Residues: CASSLGTPGSYEQYF.

This clonotype was seen more than once but under ten times. V and J are TRBV7-2 and TRBJ2-1; D unresolved. V was shortened by 1 base and J by 13 bases, with 8 bases between the two germline ends. The germline V gene has CDR1 SGHTA and CDR2 FQGNSA. The CDR3 extends over 11 amino acids. CDR3 in amino acids: CASSLDLSQFF. The DNA of the CDR3 is TGTGCCAGCAGCTTAGACCTATCTCAGTTCTTC.

The J gene is TRBJ2-5, the V gene TRBV5-1; TRBD2 agrees at 7 bases. CDR3 length equals 14 residues. Looked up from germline, CDR1 is SGHRS and CDR2 is YFSETQ. Unmatched junction bases numbered 5, after V lost 5 bases and J lost 1 base. Here the CDR3 reads CASRETSSQETQYF. The DNA of the CDR3 is TGCGCCAGCAGGGAGACTAGCAGCCAAGAGACCCAGTACTTC. Full variable domain (remainder filled in from reference TRBV5-1 and TRBJ2-5): KAGVTQTPRYLIKTRGQQVTLSCSPISGHRSVSWYQQTPGQGLQFLFEYFSETQRNKGNFPGRFSGRQFSNSRSEMNVSTLELGDSALYLCASRETSSQETQYFGPGTRLLVL.